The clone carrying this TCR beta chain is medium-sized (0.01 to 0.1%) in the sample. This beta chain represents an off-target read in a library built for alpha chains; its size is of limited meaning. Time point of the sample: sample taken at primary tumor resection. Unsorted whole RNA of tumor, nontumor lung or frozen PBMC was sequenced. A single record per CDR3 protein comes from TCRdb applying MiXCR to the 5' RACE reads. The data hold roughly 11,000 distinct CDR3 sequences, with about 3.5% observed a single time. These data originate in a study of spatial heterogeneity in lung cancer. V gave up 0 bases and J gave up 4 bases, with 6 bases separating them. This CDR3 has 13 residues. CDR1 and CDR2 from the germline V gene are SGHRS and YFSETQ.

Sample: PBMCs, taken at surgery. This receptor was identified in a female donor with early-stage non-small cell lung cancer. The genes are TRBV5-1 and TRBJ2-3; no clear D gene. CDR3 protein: CASSLVSADTQYF. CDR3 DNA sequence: TGCGCCAGCAGCTTGGTGTCCGCAGATACGCAGTATTTT.